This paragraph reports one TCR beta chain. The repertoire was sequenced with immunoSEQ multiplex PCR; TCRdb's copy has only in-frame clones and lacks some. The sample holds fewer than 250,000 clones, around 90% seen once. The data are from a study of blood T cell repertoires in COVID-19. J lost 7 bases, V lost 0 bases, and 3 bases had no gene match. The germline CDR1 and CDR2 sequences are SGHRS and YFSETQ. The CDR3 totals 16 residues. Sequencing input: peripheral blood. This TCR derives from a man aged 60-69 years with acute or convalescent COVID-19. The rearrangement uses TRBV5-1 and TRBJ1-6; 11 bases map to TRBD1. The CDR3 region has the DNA TGCGCCAGCAGCTTGGCAGGGACAGGGGGAAATTCACCCCTCCACTTT. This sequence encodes CASSLAGTGGNSPLHF.